The entry below gives a single T cell receptor beta chain sequence along with its context. The antigen is unknown. The CDR3 runs to 14 residues. Germline V CDR1 and CDR2: SGHDT, YYEEEE. Trimming removed 0 bases from V and 5 bases from J, with 11 bases in between. These data come from a study of long-term antiretroviral therapy in people with HIV. Study-level points and caveats: Repertoire composition at all time points was dominated by clones that had expanded before ART. CDR3 length ranges were narrower in HIV repertoires than in controls. The study found that diversity rose after ART but stayed below transplant donor controls.

Survey-level immunoSEQ v3.0 assays were run. The repertoire was sequenced with immunoSEQ multiplex PCR; TCRdb's copy has only in-frame clones and lacks some. The sample records approximately 22,000 clones, about 86% being singletons. Donors needed at least one pre-ART PBMC sample plus at least two post-ART samples. This chain uses TRBV5-6 with TRBJ1-1; D is unclear. This specimen was unsorted PBMCs, taken 1.3 years after starting antiretroviral therapy. The receptor's source is a man aged 60 to 69 with HIV. The CDR3 region has the DNA TGTGCCAGCAGCTTGGGATCGAGTGGGACTGAAGCTTTCTTT. As protein: CASSLGSSGTEAFF.